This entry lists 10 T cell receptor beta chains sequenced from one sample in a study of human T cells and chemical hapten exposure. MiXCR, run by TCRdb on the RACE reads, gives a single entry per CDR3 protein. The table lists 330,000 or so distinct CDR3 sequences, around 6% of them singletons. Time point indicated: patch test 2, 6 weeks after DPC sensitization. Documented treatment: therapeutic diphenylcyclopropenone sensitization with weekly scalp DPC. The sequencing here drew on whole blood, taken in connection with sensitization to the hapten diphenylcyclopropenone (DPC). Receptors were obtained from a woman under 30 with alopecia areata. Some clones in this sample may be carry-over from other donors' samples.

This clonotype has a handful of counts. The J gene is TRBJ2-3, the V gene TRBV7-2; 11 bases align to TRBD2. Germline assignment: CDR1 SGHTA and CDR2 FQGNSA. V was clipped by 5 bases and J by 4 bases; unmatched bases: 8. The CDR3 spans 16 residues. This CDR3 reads CASSRSGGAESDTQYF. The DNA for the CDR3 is TGTGCCAGCAGCCGTAGCGGGGGGGCCGAGTCAGATACGCAGTATTTT. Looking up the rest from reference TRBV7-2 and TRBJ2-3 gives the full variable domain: GAGVSQSPSNKVTEKGKDVELRCDPISGHTALYWYRQSLGQGLEFLIYFQGNSAPDKSGLPSDRFSAERTGGSVSTLTIQRTQQEDSAVYLCASSRSGGAESDTQYFGPGTRLTVL.

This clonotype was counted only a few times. CDR3 loop: CASRVGLSYQPQHF. In DNA, the CDR3 is TGTGCCAGCAGGGTAGGACTGTCTTATCAGCCCCAGCATTTT. The chain is built from TRBV6-2 or TRBV6-3 and TRBJ1-5; no clear D gene. This CDR3 is built from 14 residues. Germline CDR1 and CDR2: MNHEY and SVGEGT. V lost 6 bases, J lost 5 bases, and 14 bases lay in between.

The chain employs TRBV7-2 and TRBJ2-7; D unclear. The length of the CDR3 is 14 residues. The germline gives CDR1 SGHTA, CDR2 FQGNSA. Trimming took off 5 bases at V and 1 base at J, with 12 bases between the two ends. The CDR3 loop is CASSTHSRSYEQYF. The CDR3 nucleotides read TGTGCCAGCAGCACCCACTCCCGTTCCTACGAGCAGTACTTC.

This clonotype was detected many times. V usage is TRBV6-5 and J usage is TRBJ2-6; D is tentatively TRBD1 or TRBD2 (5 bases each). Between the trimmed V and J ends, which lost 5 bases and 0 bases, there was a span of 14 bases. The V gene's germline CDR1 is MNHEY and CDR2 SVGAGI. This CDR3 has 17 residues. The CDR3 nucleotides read TGTGCCAGCAGTGAGGGGCGGGTTGTCTCTGGGGCCAACGTCCTGACTTTC. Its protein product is CASSEGRVVSGANVLTF.

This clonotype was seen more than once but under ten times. CDR3 coding DNA: TGCAGCGTTGCACTAGCGGATACGCAGTATTTT. This translates into CSVALADTQYF. The rearrangement joins TRBV29-1 to TRBJ2-3, with TRBD2 identical over 7 bases. V shed 4 bases and J 6 bases; nucleotides not matched to a gene: 1. The V gene's germline CDR1 is SQVTM and CDR2 ANQGSEA. This CDR3 is 11 amino acids long.

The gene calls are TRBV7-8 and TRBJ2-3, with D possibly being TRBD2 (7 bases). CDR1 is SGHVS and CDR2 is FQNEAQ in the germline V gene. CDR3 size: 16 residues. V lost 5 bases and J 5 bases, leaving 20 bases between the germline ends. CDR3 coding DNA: TGTGCCAGCAGCGCCGGCGGGGGCCGCTGGGAAGATACGCAGTATTTT. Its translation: CASSAGGGRWEDTQYF.

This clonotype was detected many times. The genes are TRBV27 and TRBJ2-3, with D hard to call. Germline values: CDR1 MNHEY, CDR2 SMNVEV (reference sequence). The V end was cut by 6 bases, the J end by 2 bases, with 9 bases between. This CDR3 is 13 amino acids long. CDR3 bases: TGTGCCAGCAGCTCCTGGGACACAGATACGCAGTATTTT. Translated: CASSSWDTDTQYF.

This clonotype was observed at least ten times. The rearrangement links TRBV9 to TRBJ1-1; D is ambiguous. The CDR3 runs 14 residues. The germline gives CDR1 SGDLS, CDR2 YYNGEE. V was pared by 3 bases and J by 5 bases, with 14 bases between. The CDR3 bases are TGTGCCAGCAGCGGAACAGTGGGAGGAACTGAAGCTTTCTTT. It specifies CASSGTVGGTEAFF.

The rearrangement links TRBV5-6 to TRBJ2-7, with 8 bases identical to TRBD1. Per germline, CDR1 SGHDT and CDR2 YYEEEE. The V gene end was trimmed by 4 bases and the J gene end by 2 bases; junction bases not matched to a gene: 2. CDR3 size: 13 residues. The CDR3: CASSQGATYEQYF. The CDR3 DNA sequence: TGTGCCAGCAGCCAGGGGGCCACCTACGAGCAGTACTTC.

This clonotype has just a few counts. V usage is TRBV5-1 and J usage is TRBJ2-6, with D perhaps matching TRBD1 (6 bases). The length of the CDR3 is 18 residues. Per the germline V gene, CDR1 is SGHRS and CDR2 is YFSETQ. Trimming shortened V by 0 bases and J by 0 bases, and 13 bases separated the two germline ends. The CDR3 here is CASSLGARGISGANVLTF. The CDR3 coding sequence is TGCGCCAGCAGCTTGGGGGCCAGGGGCATCTCTGGGGCCAACGTCCTGACTTTC.